Listed here are 9 T cell receptor beta chains from one sample, sequenced in a study of graft-versus-host responses after intestinal transplantation. Antigen specificity for these receptors is unknown. TCRdb's copy holds only in-frame clones and misses some; the assay was immunoSEQ multiplex PCR. This sample has approximately 63,000 clones, with approximately 94% found just once. Source: unstimulated CD4+ T cells sorted from spleen or lymph node cells, taken before transplant. Receptors were obtained from a human donor who was the organ donor for an intestinal transplant.

V usage is TRBV7-9 and J usage is TRBJ2-5; 8 bases map to TRBD1. In germline, CDR1 is SEHNR, CDR2 FQNEAQ (reference sequence). The CDR3 runs to 16 residues. V shed 6 bases, J shed 2 bases, and the junction held 11 bases outside the gene matches. DNA for the CDR3: TGTGCCAGCAGTTCCGGGACAGGCGTGAATCAAGAGACCCAGTACTTC. Residues: CASSSGTGVNQETQYF.

This chain uses TRBV5-5 with TRBJ1-6; 8 bases line up with TRBD1. The CDR3 has 14 residues. Per germline, CDR1 SGHKS and CDR2 YYEKEE (reference sequence). With 2 bases clipped from V and 10 bases from J, the junction kept 5 bases outside the gene matches. In DNA, the CDR3 is TGTGCCAGCAGCTTATCAGGGGGCAGGTCACCCCTCCACTTT. Amino acids: CASSLSGGRSPLHF.

The gene calls are TRBV11-2 and TRBJ2-4, with 7 bases matching TRBD2. CDR1 and CDR2 from the germline V gene are SGHAT and FQNNGV. With 6 bases clipped from V and 1 base from J, the junction kept 3 bases outside the gene matches. This CDR3 has 14 amino acids. CDR3 sequence: CASRDGGAKNIQYF. The CDR3 DNA reads TGTGCCAGCAGGGACGGGGGGGCCAAAAACATTCAGTACTTC.

This chain links TRBV7-2 with TRBJ1-4; D not resolved. V shed 5 bases and J shed 4 bases, with 14 bases lying between them. This CDR3 is built from 15 residues. Germline CDR1 and CDR2: SGHTA and FQGNSA. CDR3 DNA sequence: TGTGCCAGCAGCGTAACCCGAGGCTTTAATGAAAAACTGTTTTTT. Translating gives CASSVTRGFNEKLFF.

The rearrangement links TRBV4-1 to TRBJ1-2; D gene unclear. Germline V gene sequence: CDR1 MGHRA, CDR2 YSYEKL. V was pared by 3 bases and J by 1 base, with 6 bases between. This CDR3 region has 13 residues. CDR3 loop: CASSHGNNYGYTF. The CDR3 DNA reads as TGCGCCAGCAGCCACGGGAATAACTATGGCTACACCTTC.

The CDR3 sequence: CASSLLPGLAFDTQYF. For the CDR3, the DNA is TGTGCCAGCAGCTTACTTCCGGGACTAGCTTTCGATACGCAGTATTTT. The chain has TRBV9 and TRBJ2-3; TRBD2 agrees at 9 bases. The CDR3 is 16 amino acids. The germline CDR1 and CDR2 sequences are SGDLS and YYNGEE. Germline trimming cut 4 bases from V and 6 bases from J; bases unmatched to any gene: 12.

This clone was recorded only once. The chain combines TRBV7-8 with TRBJ2-3, with D uncertain. CDR3 length: 15 residues. Germline lookup yields CDR1 SGHVS and CDR2 FQNEAQ. V was trimmed by 3 bases and J by 0 bases, leaving 10 bases between them. The chain's CDR3 is CASSLDESSTDTQYF. For the CDR3, the DNA is TGTGCCAGCAGCTTGGACGAGTCTAGCACAGATACGCAGTATTTT.

The chain uses TRBV5-6 and TRBJ1-2; TRBD1 agrees at 8 bases. Germline CDR1 is SGHDT and CDR2 is YYEEEE. This CDR3 region has 13 residues. V shed 3 bases and J 3 bases; nucleotides not matched to a gene: 1. In DNA form, the CDR3 reads TGTGCCAGCAGCTGGGGACAGGACTATGGCTACACCTTC. Translating it yields CASSWGQDYGYTF.

This chain uses TRBV18 with TRBJ2-3; 7 bases are a match to TRBD2. V trimming: 0 bases; J trimming: 3 bases; junction bases outside the gene matches: 6. The CDR3 is 16 amino acids. From germline, CDR1 is KGHSH and CDR2 LQKENI. The CDR3 region is CASSPPGGGGTDTQYF. The CDR3 DNA follows: TGTGCCAGCTCACCACCCGGCGGGGGTGGAACAGATACGCAGTATTTT. Full variable domain (remainder filled in from reference TRBV18 and TRBJ2-3): NAGVMQNPRHLVRRRGQEARLRCSPMKGHSHVYWYRQLPEEGLKFMVYLQKENIIDESGMPKERFSAEFPKEGPSILRIQQVVRGDSAAYFCASSPPGGGGTDTQYFGPGTRLTVL.